Shown below are 9 T cell receptor beta chains from a single sample sequenced in a study of T cell repertoires in cytomegalovirus infection. TCRdb re-called the reads through MiXCR, storing one row per CDR3 protein. The table lists just under 500,000 distinct CDR3 sequences, 33% of them singletons. These TCRs are of unknown antigen specificity. The starting material was cultured PBMCs, obtained from culture after CMV antigen stimulation. Source of these receptors: a human donor in good health (CMV status not recorded). Some clones in this sample may be carry-over from other donors' samples.

This clonotype came up a few times. This rearrangement joins TRBV12-3 or TRBV12-4 to TRBJ2-2; D might be TRBD1 or TRBD2, each matching 5 bases. The CDR3 length is 15 residues. V was trimmed by 6 bases and J by 4 bases, leaving 15 bases between them. In nucleotides, the CDR3 is TGTGCCAGCAGACCCCCAGGGAGTGGCACCGGGGAGCTGTTTTTT. Its protein product is CASRPPGSGTGELFF.

This clonotype was detected only a few times. The chain couples TRBV4-3 to TRBJ1-2; D gene uncertain. The germline gives CDR1 LGHNA, CDR2 YSLEER. The V and J ends lost 1 base and 2 bases respectively, with 11 bases between them. This CDR3 comprises 15 residues. The CDR3 protein is CASSQGVAANYGYTF. Here the CDR3 DNA reads TGCGCCAGCAGCCAAGGGGTCGCAGCCAACTATGGCTACACCTTC.

This clonotype was counted many times. The chain has TRBV7-2 and TRBJ2-2; D not certain. Germline CDR1 reads SGHTA; CDR2 reads FQGNSA. The CDR3 length is 13 residues. V lost 1 base and J lost 6, with 6 bases in between. For the CDR3, the DNA is TGTGCCAGCAGCTTAGGTTACGCCGGGGAGCTGTTTTTT. Translation gives CASSLGYAGELFF.

This chain joins TRBV6-2 or TRBV6-3 and TRBJ2-1; unclear D gene. Trimming shortened V by 0 bases and J by 10 bases, and 10 bases separated the two germline ends. The CDR3 has 13 amino acids. Germline lookup yields CDR1 MNHEY and CDR2 SVGEGT. CDR3 sequence (DNA): TGTGCCAGCAGTTACTCCCCTGCGCAAGAGCAGTTCTTC. Residues: CASSYSPAQEQFF.

The sample holds one count of this clonotype. J is TRBJ2-1 and V is TRBV4-1; 13 bases align to TRBD2. J was trimmed by 12 bases and V by 1 base; bases with no gene match: 9. The CDR3 sequence is 16 residues long. Per the germline V gene, CDR1 is MGHRA and CDR2 is YSYEKL. The CDR3 DNA reads as TGCGCCAGCAGCCAAGTTCGGACTAGCGGGAGAATGAGGCAGTTCTTC. Its translation: CASSQVRTSGRMRQFF.

This clonotype was counted a few times. This chain connects TRBV18 to TRBJ2-7; TRBD2 is a possible D gene (5 bases). Trimming shortened V by 3 bases and J by 1 base, and 10 bases separated the two germline ends. The V gene's germline CDR1 is KGHSH and CDR2 LQKENI. The CDR3 spans 14 residues. As DNA, the CDR3 is TGTGCCAGCTCACCTGCGGACTTATCCTACGAGCAGTACGTC. This encodes CASSPADLSYEQYV.

This clonotype has just a few counts. The chain employs TRBV28 and TRBJ2-5; tentatively, D is TRBD1 or TRBD2 (5 bases each). The CDR3 covers 11 residues. Trimming removed 5 bases from V and 14 bases from J, with 15 bases in between. CDR1 is MDHEN, CDR2 SYDVKM, per germline. Here the CDR3 reads CASSPRGTFYF. In DNA form, the CDR3 reads TGTGCCAGCAGTCCCCGAGGGACGTTTTACTTC.

This clonotype was counted a single time. V is TRBV11-2 and J is TRBJ1-6; D is unresolved. Trimming stripped 5 bases from V and 10 bases from J, with 12 bases between. CDR1 is SGHAT and CDR2 is FQNNGV in the germline V gene. The CDR3 contains 13 residues. The CDR3 loop is CASSIAVRSPLHF. The CDR3 region has the DNA TGTGCCAGCAGCATAGCTGTAAGATCACCCCTCCACTTT.

This clonotype was seen a handful of times. V usage is TRBV7-2 and J usage is TRBJ1-1; D is uncertain. V shed 4 bases and J shed 3 bases, with 21 bases lying between them. The germline V gene has CDR1 SGHTA and CDR2 FQGNSA. The CDR3 sequence is 17 residues long. CDR3 protein: CASSSPPAGERDTEAFF. CDR3 coding DNA: TGTGCCAGCAGCTCTCCGCCGGCAGGAGAGAGGGACACTGAAGCTTTCTTT.